The rows below give T cell receptor beta chains drawn from one sample of a study of T cell clones after liver transplantation. The repertoire was sequenced with immunoSEQ multiplex PCR; TCRdb's copy has only in-frame clones and lacks some. This table has over 70,000 clones, 80% appearing once. This specimen was CD4+ T cells from blood, taken 12 months after liver transplant. These receptors were collected from a human patient who received a liver transplant. These T cells may partly come from the graft donor. The CDR3 runs from the conserved cysteine through the conserved F or W. The D gene is left open where the match is weak. Rows give clone size only sometimes, using once, few, many, or a class for an expanded clone.

J | size | D | V | DNA | CDR3
TRBJ1-1 | NA | NA | TRBV5-1 | TGCGCCAGCAGACCCGACAGATTGAACACTGAAGCTTTCTTT | CASRPDRLNTEAFF
TRBJ1-1 | NA | TRBD1 | TRBV6-1 | TGTGCCATTCGGACAGGGGCGAGCACTGAAGCTTTCTTT | CAIRTGASTEAFF
TRBJ1-1 | NA | NA | TRBV18 | TGTGCCAGCTCACCACGGGGGTCACCGAACACTGAAGCTTTCTTT | CASSPRGSPNTEAFF
TRBJ2-2 | NA | NA | TRBV5-1 | TGCGCCAGCAGCCTGGGGGCGGCTAGCGGTAGTCCCACGAGAAACACCGGGGAGCTGTTTTTT | CASSLGAASGSPTRNTGELFF
TRBJ1-2 | once | NA | TRBV9 | TGTGCCAGCAGCGACCGGGCCTCCTATGGCTACACCTTC | CASSDRASYGYTF
TRBJ1-2 | NA | TRBD1 | TRBV2 | TGTGCCAGCAGCCTCAGGGGGACAGGGGGCTACAATGGCTACACCTTC | CASSLRGTGGYNGYTF
TRBJ2-2 | NA | NA | TRBV27 | TGTGCCAGCAGTTTCCATGACTGGGGCGGGGAGCTGTTTTTT | CASSFHDWGGELFF
TRBJ2-2 | NA | NA | TRBV5-1 | TGCGCCAGCAGCTTGCAGGGTCCGGGAGACCCCGGGGAGCTGTTTTTT | CASSLQGPGDPGELFF
TRBJ1-3 | NA | NA | TRBV5-1 | TGCGCCAGCAGCTTGGAGGGGTCGAGAAACACCATATATTTT | CASSLEGSRNTIYF
TRBJ1-5 | NA | NA | TRBV28 | TGTGCCAGCAGCCGATTAGGAGGCAGCCGGAGCAATCAGCCCCAGCATTTT | CASSRLGGSRSNQPQHF
TRBJ2-5 | NA | TRBD2 | TRBV19 | TGTGCCAGTAGTCGGACTAGCGGGACTCAAGAGACCCAGTACTTC | CASSRTSGTQETQYF
TRBJ2-7 | NA | TRBD2 | TRBV28 | TGTGCCAGCAGTTTGCCCCCGGGACTAGCGGCAGGAGACGAGCAGTACTTC | CASSLPPGLAAGDEQYF
TRBJ1-3 | NA | NA | TRBV18 | TGTGCCAGCTCACCCTCTGGCGGGGGCAACTCTGGAAACACCATATATTTT | CASSPSGGGNSGNTIYF
TRBJ2-2 | NA | NA | TRBV2 | TGTGCCAGCAGTGCTGGTACGCCGGCTACCGGGGAGCTGTTTTTT | CASSAGTPATGELFF
TRBJ1-5 | NA | NA | TRBV7-9 | TGTGCCAGCAGCCCATCAAATAACCGGGGAGATCAGCCCCAGCATTTT | CASSPSNNRGDQPQHF
TRBJ2-7 | NA | TRBD1 | TRBV6-5 | TGTGCCAGCAGTCAGGACAGGGGATTGGACGAGCAGTACTTC | CASSQDRGLDEQYF
TRBJ2-1 | NA | TRBD2 | TRBV15 | TGTGCCACCAGCAGTTACAGCGGGAGTAATGAGCAGTTCTTC | CATSSYSGSNEQFF
TRBJ1-1 | NA | NA | TRBV11-1 | TGTGCCAGCAGCACAACCCAGGGCCTTGAAGCTTTCTTT | CASSTTQGLEAFF
TRBJ2-2 | NA | NA | TRBV5-1 | TGCGCCAGCAGCTATACTAGCTCGAACACCGGGGAGCTGTTTTTT | CASSYTSSNTGELFF
TRBJ2-5 | once | NA | TRBV5-1 | TGCGCCAGCAGCTTGGTCGTCTCTGAAACAAGGACCCAGTACTTC | CASSLVVSETRTQYF
TRBJ2-7 | few | TRBD2 | TRBV7-2 | TGTGCCAGCAGCGATTATGGGACTAGCGGGAGAAACGAGCAGTACTTC | CASSDYGTSGRNEQYF
TRBJ2-7 | few | NA | TRBV2 | TGTGCCAGCAGACCGGACTCATACGAGCAGTACTTC | CASRPDSYEQYF
TRBJ1-1 | NA | NA | TRBV19 | TGTGCCAGTAACCCGCAAGGACTGAACACTGAAGCTTTCTTT | CASNPQGLNTEAFF
TRBJ1-1 | NA | TRBD1 | TRBV19 | TGTGCCAGTAGTAGGGACAGGGGTGATGAAGCTTTCTTT | CASSRDRGDEAFF
TRBJ1-5 | NA | TRBD1 | TRBV28 | TGTGCCAGCAGATTAACAGGGGATCAGCCCCAGCATTTT | CASRLTGDQPQHF
TRBJ2-2 | NA | TRBD2 | TRBV5-1 | TGCGCCAGCAGCTTCGGGGGGAGGGAGAACACCGGGGAGCTGTTTTTT | CASSFGGRENTGELFF
TRBJ1-1 | few | NA | TRBV5-1 | TGCGCCAGCAGCCCGACGGTAACCAAAGGCACTGAAGCTTTCTTT | CASSPTVTKGTEAFF
TRBJ2-5 | NA | TRBD2 | TRBV2 | TGTGCCAGCAGTGGGACTAGCGGGAGGGGAGAGACCCAGTACTTC | CASSGTSGRGETQYF
TRBJ1-5 | NA | NA | TRBV21-1 | TGTGCCAGCAGCAAACTTAAAAGGGGCCAGGGGCTCCAGCCCCAGCATTTT | CASSKLKRGQGLQPQHF
TRBJ1-1 | NA | NA | TRBV5-4 | TGTGCCAGCAGCTTGGCCGGAGGGGCTGCTAACACTGAAGCTTTCTTT | CASSLAGGAANTEAFF
TRBJ2-2 | NA | TRBD2 | TRBV18 | TGTGCCAGCTCACCAGCTGTAGCGGGAGGTCCCGGGGAGCTGTTTTTT | CASSPAVAGGPGELFF
TRBJ2-5 | NA | NA | TRBV29-1 | TGCAGCGTTTGGGTGGGAGGGACAGAACAAGAGACCCAGTACTTC | CSVWVGGTEQETQYF
TRBJ1-5 | NA | NA | TRBV6-5 | TGTGCCAGCAGTTACTCCAGGGTGGGGCAGCCCCAGCATTTT | CASSYSRVGQPQHF
TRBJ1-1 | NA | NA | TRBV5-4 | TGTGCCAGCAGCTTGGGGACAGAGGGGGCTGAAGCTTTCTTT | CASSLGTEGAEAFF
TRBJ2-1 | NA | NA | TRBV10-3 | TGTGCCATCAGTGAGTCGAATTTATACACTTTAAGGGTAAATGAGCAGTTCTTC | CAISESNLYTLRVNEQFF
TRBJ2-5 | NA | NA | TRBV11-2 | TGTGCCAGCAGGCCCAGGGGGGGTCGGGAGACCCAGTACTTC | CASRPRGGRETQYF
TRBJ1-1 | NA | NA | TRBV28 | TGTGCCAGCAGGGAGGGCAGGGGAACTGAAGCTTTCTTT | CASREGRGTEAFF
TRBJ2-7 | once | TRBD2 | TRBV15 | TGTGCCACCAGCAGAGGTAGCGGGTACTACGAGCAGTACTTC | CATSRGSGYYEQYF
TRBJ2-2 | few | NA | TRBV9 | TGTGCCAGCAGCGTAGGACCCTTTAGTTCAGGGAAGGAGACCGGGGAGCTGTTTTTT | CASSVGPFSSGKETGELFF
TRBJ2-3 | NA | NA | TRBV5-1 | TGCGCCAGCAGCTTGGTAGGGGATACGCAGTATTTT | CASSLVGDTQYF
TRBJ1-3 | NA | NA | TRBV5-1 | TGCGCTAGCAGCCAATCGACGGGAACTGGAAACACCATATATTTT | CASSQSTGTGNTIYF
TRBJ1-4 | NA | NA | TRBV27 | TGTGCCAGCAGTTTAAGGGTCACCCCTAATGAAAAACTGTTTTTT | CASSLRVTPNEKLFF
TRBJ2-5 | NA | NA | TRBV5-4 | TGTGCCAGCAGCTTCCAGTTACAAGAGACCCAGTACTTC | CASSFQLQETQYF
TRBJ1-1 | NA | NA | TRBV18 | TGTGCCAGCTCACCCGACAGAATTGGGACTGAAGCTTTCTTT | CASSPDRIGTEAFF
TRBJ2-2 | NA | NA | TRBV7-8 | TGTGCCAGCAGCCCCCGGACTGGGGGTGGCACCGGGGAGCTGTTTTTT | CASSPRTGGGTGELFF
TRBJ1-1 | NA | NA | TRBV6-6 | TGTGCCAGCAGTCATAACGGGGGTCAAGACACTGAAGCTTTCTTT | CASSHNGGQDTEAFF
TRBJ1-2 | NA | NA | TRBV5-1 | TGCGCCAGCACAGATCCGAATGGCTATGGCTACACCTTC | CASTDPNGYGYTF
TRBJ2-7 | NA | NA | TRBV7-9 | TGTGCCAGCGGCTTAGGGACACCATTTGATACCTACGAGCAGTACTTC | CASGLGTPFDTYEQYF
TRBJ1-1 | NA | NA | TRBV7-9 | TGTGCCAGCAGCTTAGCAGGACGGATGAACACTGAAGCTTTCTTT | CASSLAGRMNTEAFF
TRBJ2-3 | NA | NA | TRBV2 | TGTGCCAGCAAAATGACAGTTTCCACAGATACGCAGTATTTT | CASKMTVSTDTQYF
TRBJ2-1 | NA | NA | TRBV7-9 | TGTGCCAGCAGCTTAGAGTTCAGGGGAGGCAATGAGCAGTTCTTC | CASSLEFRGGNEQFF
TRBJ1-4 | NA | NA | TRBV11-1 | TGTGCCAGCAGCTGGGGCGCGGGCGAGCGGAAACTGTTTTTT | CASSWGAGERKLFF
TRBJ2-7 | NA | NA | TRBV6-1 | TGTGCCAGCACCCAGGGACATCCGATTACCTACGAGCAGTACTTC | CASTQGHPITYEQYF
TRBJ2-3 | NA | NA | TRBV7-9 | TGTGCCAGCAGCTTAGCGATCGGGACATCCCCCGATACGCAGTATTTT | CASSLAIGTSPDTQYF